The 4 T cell receptor beta chains below come from one sample, sequenced in a study of blood T cell repertoires in COVID-19. Profiled with immunoSEQ multiplex PCR; TCRdb holds only in-frame clones, not every one. The data show some 190,000 clones, about 84% seen once. Sequenced input: PBMCs or T cells enriched from blood (not recorded which). The receptors come from a young man with acute COVID-19.

This clone was counted at least ten times. J is TRBJ1-6 and V is TRBV6-5; D remains ambiguous. Trimming shortened V by 4 bases and J by 4 bases, and 14 bases separated the two germline ends. CDR3 length: 16 amino acids. The germline gives CDR1 MNHEY, CDR2 SVGAGI. CDR3 in DNA: TGTGCCAGCAGTTGGAACGGAGGCCTGTATAATTCACCCCTCCACTTT. Translated, it gives CASSWNGGLYNSPLHF.

This clone was counted a single time. V is TRBV3-1 (or the pseudogene TRBV3-2) and J is TRBJ2-4; no reliable D call. The germline CDR1 and CDR2 sequences are LGHDT and YNNKEL (reference sequence). The V and J ends lost 0 bases and 4 bases respectively, with 10 bases between them. The CDR3 has 15 amino acids. DNA of the CDR3: TGTGCCAGCAGCCAAGATGCAACAATGAAAAACATTCAGTACTTC. Translation: CASSQDATMKNIQYF.

The chain couples TRBV27 to TRBJ2-1, with 10 bases lining up with TRBD2. The CDR3 loop spans 15 amino acids. The germline CDR1 and CDR2 sequences are MNHEY and SMNVEV (reference sequence). Trimming at V came to 1 base and at J to 8 bases, leaving 5 bases not matched to a gene. CDR3 in amino acids: CASSLLAGGLDEQFF. The CDR3 bases are TGTGCCAGCAGTTTATTAGCGGGGGGCCTCGATGAGCAGTTCTTC.

The chain joins TRBV4-1 to TRBJ2-1; 8 bases map to TRBD2. The CDR3 extends over 14 amino acids. The germline V gene encodes CDR1 MGHRA and CDR2 YSYEKL. Trimming at V came to 8 bases and at J to 7 bases, leaving 10 bases not matched to a gene. The CDR3 region is CASATAGGENEQFF. In DNA form, the CDR3 reads TGCGCCAGCGCCACCGCGGGGGGAGAGAATGAGCAGTTCTTC.